What follows are 23 T cell receptor beta chains derived from one specimen sequenced in a study of blood T cells in healthy people across ages. A sample-barcoded 5' primer and a J-beta primer mix were used in a second PCR of roughly 7 to 11 cycles. MiXCR was run by TCRdb on the 5' RACE reads, yielding one entry per CDR3 protein. The sample carries 450,000 to 600,000 distinct CDR3 sequences, over 25% recorded once. The same sample was also used in a study of T cells of mothers and their children.

Sequencing was carried out using blood. The source is a boy aged 2 to 9 in good health.

This clonotype showed up just a few times. The chain joins TRBV29-1 to TRBJ2-7; D assignment may be TRBD1 or TRBD2 (5 bases each). From germline, CDR1 is SQVTM and CDR2 ANQGSEA. The V end was cut by 7 bases, the J end by 9 bases, with 16 bases between. This CDR3 contains 11 residues. As DNA, the CDR3 is TGCAGCGCTGGGACCCCGAGGGGGCAGTACTTC. It specifies CSAGTPRGQYF.

This clonotype was recorded a few times. The chain has TRBV5-1 and TRBJ1-1, with TRBD1 identical over 7 bases. This CDR3 region has 14 residues. Germline-derived CDR1 and CDR2 are SGHRS and YFSETQ. V shed 1 base and J 7 bases; nucleotides not matched to a gene: 7. CDR3 loop: CASSLSFRGFEAFF. The DNA for the CDR3 is TGCGCCAGCAGCTTGTCCTTCAGGGGGTTTGAAGCTTTCTTT.

The rearrangement joins TRBV6-6 to TRBJ2-5; 8 positions agree with TRBD2. V shed 4 bases and J 3 bases; nucleotides not matched to a gene: 10. This CDR3 has 16 residues. The germline V gene encodes CDR1 MNHNY and CDR2 SVGAGI (reference sequence). CDR3 DNA sequence: TGTGCCAGCAGTTGGTCTAGCGGGCGCTATAAAGAGACCCAGTACTTC. Amino acid sequence: CASSWSSGRYKETQYF.

This clonotype showed up just a few times. The rearrangement links TRBV9 to TRBJ2-4; 7 positions match TRBD2. The germline CDR1 and CDR2 sequences are SGDLS and YYNGEE. CDR3 length equals 15 residues. Unmatched junction bases numbered 7, after V lost 0 bases and J lost 7 bases. Here the CDR3 reads CASSVDPGRVNIQYF. The CDR3 coding sequence is TGTGCCAGCAGCGTAGATCCGGGGAGGGTGAACATTCAGTACTTC.

The V and J genes are TRBV7-2 and TRBJ2-1; D unresolved. Germline CDR1 SGHTA, CDR2 FQGNSA. The CDR3 totals 15 residues. V shed 0 bases and J shed 6 bases, with 12 bases lying between them. CDR3 loop: CASSLARNQVNEQFF. DNA for the CDR3: TGTGCCAGCAGCTTAGCCAGGAATCAGGTCAATGAGCAGTTCTTC.

A few counts support this clonotype. The V gene is TRBV12-3 or TRBV12-4, the J gene TRBJ2-7, with TRBD1 identical over 9 bases. The CDR3 contains 14 residues. Trimming at V came to 5 bases and at J to 4 bases, leaving 6 bases not matched to a gene. Here the CDR3 reads CASSKQGAGYEQYF. The CDR3 DNA reads as TGTGCCAGCAGTAAACAGGGGGCGGGATACGAGCAGTACTTC.

The rearrangement joins TRBV6-5 to TRBJ2-7, with 10 bases that match TRBD1. Germline CDR1 is MNHEY and CDR2 is SVGAGI. The ends lost 6 bases at V and 2 bases at J; junction bases unmatched: 4. This CDR3 spans 14 amino acids. The CDR3 loop reads CASRRGQGTYEQYF. In DNA form, the CDR3 reads TGTGCCAGCAGAAGGGGACAGGGGACCTACGAGCAGTACTTC.

A few counts support this clonotype. This chain connects TRBV5-1 to TRBJ2-2, with D possibly being TRBD1 (5 bases). V was pared by 0 bases and J by 0 bases, with 9 bases between. Germline V gives CDR1 SGHRS, CDR2 YFSETQ. CDR3 length equals 16 residues. CDR3 protein: CASSLEGVPNTGELFF. The CDR3 region has the DNA TGCGCCAGCAGCTTGGAAGGGGTCCCGAACACCGGGGAGCTGTTTTTT.

V and J are TRBV7-2 and TRBJ2-7; D might be TRBD2 (5 bases). The CDR3 runs 14 residues. The germline gives CDR1 SGHTA, CDR2 FQGNSA. Trimming left V 3 bases short and J 0 bases short, with 9 bases between. The CDR3 sequence is CASSFQRNSYEQYF. CDR3 bases: TGTGCCAGCAGCTTCCAGCGGAACTCCTACGAGCAGTACTTC.

This chain uses TRBV10-3 with TRBJ1-4, with D unresolved. The CDR3 has 16 amino acids. Germline CDR1 ENHRY, CDR2 SYGVKD. Trimming cost V 0 bases and J 5 bases, with 13 bases left between them. This CDR3 is CAISESRAEWNEKLFF. CDR3 nucleotide sequence: TGTGCCATCAGTGAGTCAAGGGCTGAGTGGAATGAAAAACTGTTTTTT.

The gene calls are TRBV11-3 and TRBJ2-1; the D gene is possibly TRBD1 (6 bases). In germline, CDR1 is SGHNT, CDR2 YENEEA. This CDR3 region has 14 residues. The V end lost 8 bases, the J end lost 8 bases, and 19 bases lay between the germline ends. CDR3 residues: CASRLTGFGDEQFF. The CDR3 DNA follows: TGTGCCAGCCGGCTAACAGGGTTCGGGGATGAGCAGTTCTTC.

This chain connects TRBV20-1 to TRBJ1-2, with 8 bases fitting TRBD1. Germline V gives CDR1 DFQATT, CDR2 SNEGSKA (reference sequence). J was trimmed by 4 bases and V by 5 bases; bases with no gene match: 12. There are 15 residues in the CDR3. CDR3 coding DNA: TGCAGTGCTCCGCTCAGACCCGGGACAGGCTATGGCTACACCTTC. Translated, it gives CSAPLRPGTGYGYTF.

This clonotype appeared a few times. The chain uses TRBV27 and TRBJ2-1; the D is unclear. The CDR3 consists of 16 residues. Germline V CDR1 and CDR2: MNHEY, SMNVEV (reference sequence). The V and J ends lost 2 bases and 4 bases respectively, with 15 bases between them. As DNA, the CDR3 is TGTGCCAGCAGTTTAGCAGCGACCAGAGCTTACAATGAGCAGTTCTTC. Translated: CASSLAATRAYNEQFF.

The chain combines TRBV5-1 with TRBJ2-6; D unclear. This CDR3 spans 16 amino acids. Germline V gives CDR1 SGHRS, CDR2 YFSETQ. V lost 0 bases, J lost 0 bases, and 7 bases lay in between. DNA of the CDR3: TGCGCCAGCAGCTTGGCTACCAACTCTGGGGCCAACGTCCTGACTTTC. Protein product: CASSLATNSGANVLTF.

The rearrangement joins TRBV6-2 or TRBV6-3 to TRBJ2-5; 8 nucleotides line up with TRBD2. The J call may not be correct, given that the DNA end is closer to TRBJ2-1. The V gene's germline CDR1 is MNHEY and CDR2 SVGEGT. The CDR3 is 15 amino acids. As DNA, the CDR3 is TGTGCCAGCAGCATACTAGCGGCTCATTACAATGAGCAGTTCTTC. It codes for CASSILAAHYNEQFF.

The count of this clonotype is one. V gene TRBV7-9 combines with J gene TRBJ2-1; 7 bases map to TRBD1. CDR1 and CDR2 from the germline V gene are SEHNR and FQNEAQ (reference sequence). The J segment lost 8 bases and the V segment lost 6 bases, leaving 7 bases of the junction unmatched. This CDR3 is built from 13 residues. The CDR3 loop is CASRIGGLDEQFF. The CDR3 bases are TGTGCCAGCAGGATAGGGGGCCTGGATGAGCAGTTCTTC.

Only one count was recorded for this clonotype. The chain employs TRBV20-1 and TRBJ2-3; TRBD2 matches at 8 bases. Germline V CDR1 and CDR2: DFQATT, SNEGSKA (reference sequence). V was clipped by 2 bases and J by 0 bases; unmatched bases: 16. The CDR3 spans 19 residues. In nucleotides, the CDR3 is TGCAGTGCTAGACACCTCGGGGTAACTAGCGGAGCTAGCACAGATACGCAGTATTTT. Residues: CSARHLGVTSGASTDTQYF.

This clonotype was counted many times. The chain has TRBV12-3 or TRBV12-4 and TRBJ2-3, with 14 positions matching TRBD2. V was clipped by 6 bases and J by 6 bases; unmatched bases: 11. This CDR3 region has 17 residues. This chain's CDR3 is CASSRLGLAGVLDTQYF. The CDR3 DNA follows: TGTGCCAGCAGCCGACTGGGACTAGCGGGAGTACTTGATACGCAGTATTTT.

This chain uses TRBV20-1 with TRBJ1-1; D is unclear. The CDR3 has 13 amino acids. V was clipped by 6 bases and J by 1 base, with 12 bases between them. Germline CDR1 DFQATT, CDR2 SNEGSKA (reference sequence). The CDR3 is CSAQGRRNTEAFF. DNA for the CDR3: TGCAGTGCCCAAGGACGGCGGAACACTGAAGCTTTCTTT.

This clonotype was recorded a few times. This rearrangement joins TRBV7-9 to TRBJ2-5; D is undetermined. The J call may be mistaken, given a closer DNA end match to TRBJ2-1. CDR3 length: 13 amino acids. The V gene's germline CDR1 is SEHNR and CDR2 FQNEAQ (reference sequence). The CDR3 region has the DNA TGTGCCAGCAGCTTAGCTCAGCCCGGCGAGCAGTTCTTC. Translation: CASSLAQPGEQFF.

The rearrangement links TRBV3-1 to TRBJ2-3; D perhaps matches TRBD2 (5 bases). In germline, CDR1 is LGHDT, CDR2 YNNKEL (reference sequence). V shed 5 bases and J shed 4 bases, with 13 bases lying between them. The CDR3 contains 14 residues. The CDR3 bases are TGTGCCAGCAGCACTCGGGATAATTCAGATACGCAGTATTTT. Translation: CASSTRDNSDTQYF.

The chain has TRBV6-6 and TRBJ1-1; 8 bases agree with TRBD1. Germline CDR1 reads MNHNY; CDR2 reads SVGAGI (reference sequence). This CDR3 is 15 amino acids long. V shed 8 bases, J shed 7 bases, and the junction held 15 bases outside the gene matches. The CDR3 region has the DNA TGTGCCAGCCTCCCGGGAGGACAGGGTACAAATGAAGCTTTCTTT. It is translated as CASLPGGQGTNEAFF.

The gene calls are TRBV6-6 and TRBJ1-5; the match to TRBD1 covers 7 bases. Germline loops: CDR1 MNHNY, CDR2 SVGAGI (reference sequence). V gave up 2 bases and J gave up 6 bases; unmatched junction bases: 1. CDR3 length equals 13 residues. Here the CDR3 reads CASSYRTGQPQHF. Written as DNA, the CDR3 is TGTGCCAGCAGTTACCGGACAGGTCAGCCCCAGCATTTT.